What follows are 29 T cell receptor beta chains derived from one specimen sequenced in a study of radiation and T cells in renal cell carcinoma. Regarding time point: blood 4 weeks post-SBRT, at nephrectomy. As to treatment: 15 Gy SBRT to primary tumor, nephrectomy 4 weeks later. Libraries were prepared by immunoSEQ multiplex PCR; TCRdb keeps only in-frame clonotypes and omits some of them. This table holds around 81,000 clones, around 85% found once. The sample here was blood, taken from a patient whose treatment included radiotherapy and nephrectomy. The receptors were gathered from a man aged 50-60 years with renal cell carcinoma.

The chain combines TRBV5-4 with TRBJ1-4, with 7 bases matching TRBD1. Germline loops: CDR1 SGHNT, CDR2 YYREEE (reference sequence). CDR3 length equals 15 residues. The V and J ends lost 3 bases and 8 bases, in that order; junction bases with no gene match: 10. The chain's CDR3 is CASSSREGAGEKLFF. The DNA for the CDR3 is TGTGCCAGCAGCTCCCGAGAGGGGGCGGGGGAAAAACTGTTTTTT.

By share, this clone ranks as large. The J gene is TRBJ1-2, the V gene TRBV7-9, with unresolved D. The CDR3 extends over 11 amino acids. In germline, CDR1 is SEHNR, CDR2 FQNEAQ (reference sequence). V was trimmed by 1 base and J by 13 bases, leaving 10 bases between them. CDR3 sequence reads: CASSLESNCTF. The DNA for the CDR3 is TGTGCCAGCAGCTTAGAATCCAATTGCACCTTC. Drawing the rest from reference TRBV7-9 and TRBJ1-2, the complete variable domain is DTGVSQNPRHKITKRGQNVTFRCDPISEHNRLYWYRQTLGQGPEFLTYFQNEAQLEKSRLLSDRFSAERPKGSFSTLEIQRTEQGDSAMYLCASSLESNCTFGSGTRLTVV.

The chain is built from TRBV27 and TRBJ2-7, with 14 bases identical to TRBD2. Per germline, CDR1 MNHEY and CDR2 SMNVEV (reference sequence). V dropped 2 bases and J dropped 4; count of bases not matched to a gene: 10. This CDR3 spans 18 amino acids. CDR3 residues: CASSLTGLAGVSSYEQYF. CDR3 sequence (DNA): TGTGCCAGCAGTTTAACGGGACTAGCGGGAGTCTCGTCTTACGAGCAGTACTTC.

The CDR3 nucleotides are TGTGCCAGCACCGCCCGGGCAGGGGACACTGAAGCTTTCTTT. Its protein is CASTARAGDTEAFF. The chain joins TRBV6-6 to TRBJ1-1, with D possibly matching TRBD1 (6 bases). This CDR3 region has 14 residues. Trimming removed 7 bases from V and 3 bases from J, with 15 bases in between. Germline values: CDR1 MNHNY, CDR2 SVGAGI (reference sequence).

V and J are TRBV7-8 and TRBJ2-3; no firm D call. The V end was cut by 1 base, the J end by 6 bases, with 5 bases between. Germline CDR1 is SGHVS and CDR2 is FQNEAQ. CDR3 size: 12 residues. The CDR3 loop is CASSLVVDTQYF. DNA of the CDR3: TGTGCCAGCAGCTTAGTGGTGGATACGCAGTATTTT.

The table lists this clone with a few counts. The chain uses TRBV5-4 and TRBJ1-1; unclear D gene. V was cut by 2 bases and J by 3 bases, with 2 bases left in between. Looked up from germline, CDR1 is SGHNT and CDR2 is YYREEE (reference sequence). The CDR3 runs 11 residues. The CDR3: CASSFHTEAFF. DNA for the CDR3: TGTGCCAGCAGCTTCCACACTGAAGCTTTCTTT.

The chain joins TRBV27 to TRBJ1-5; 11 nucleotides agree with TRBD1. Germline CDR1 and CDR2: MNHEY and SMNVEV (reference sequence). J was trimmed by 7 bases and V by 4 bases; bases with no gene match: 9. This CDR3 spans 16 amino acids. In nucleotides, the CDR3 is TGTGCCAGCAGTTCCTGGACAGGGGGCGGTCGGCAGCCCCAGCATTTT. Translated, it gives CASSSWTGGGRQPQHF.

This clone occurred once. V gene TRBV6-1 combines with J gene TRBJ2-5; 11 bases are a match to TRBD2. The CDR3 length is 14 residues. With V trimmed by 6 bases and J by 4 bases, 4 bases remained unmatched. Germline V gene lookup returns CDR1 MNHNS and CDR2 SASEGT. The CDR3 sequence: CASSLSGRGETQYF. The CDR3 coding sequence is TGTGCCAGCAGCCTTAGCGGGAGGGGAGAGACCCAGTACTTC.

This clone came up a few times. This sequence joins TRBV6-6 and TRBJ1-1, with D possibly TRBD1 on 5 matching bases. Germline-derived CDR1 and CDR2 are MNHNY and SVGAGI (reference sequence). This CDR3 contains 13 residues. V lost 6 bases and J lost 6, with 14 bases in between. The CDR3 bases are TGTGCCAGCAGCCTCCTAGGGGTGGCTGAAGCTTTCTTT. This codes for CASSLLGVAEAFF.

The chain recombines TRBV25-1 with TRBJ1-2; D may be TRBD1 (6 bases). V lost 1 base to trimming and J lost 4 bases, with 16 bases between them. The CDR3 covers 16 residues. Germline V gene lookup returns CDR1 MGHDK and CDR2 SYGVNS. The CDR3 here is CASSELNVRGGYGYTF. CDR3 coding DNA: TGTGCCAGCAGTGAATTAAATGTCAGGGGCGGCTATGGCTACACCTTC.

V and J are TRBV5-1 and TRBJ2-1; D could derive from TRBD1 or TRBD2 (5 bases each). Germline lookup yields CDR1 SGHRS and CDR2 YFSETQ. This CDR3 is 14 amino acids long. V lost 4 bases, J lost 4 bases, and 12 bases lay in between. This CDR3 reads CASSPGGGYNEQFF. CDR3 bases: TGCGCCAGCAGCCCAGGTGGGGGTTACAATGAGCAGTTCTTC.

The rearrangement joins TRBV7-2 to TRBJ2-7; a weak D match, TRBD1 (5 bases). In germline, CDR1 is SGHTA, CDR2 FQGNSA. CDR3 length: 15 residues. V was pared by 1 base and J by 0 bases, with 10 bases between. The CDR3 spells CASSLVSRGSYEQYF. CDR3 in DNA: TGTGCCAGCAGCTTAGTGAGTAGGGGCTCCTACGAGCAGTACTTC.

The DNA of the CDR3 is TGTGCCAGCAGCCAAGAAAAGATGGGGGGAGGCAAAGCTTTCTTT. Translation: CASSQEKMGGGKAFF. The chain is built from TRBV4-2 and TRBJ1-1, with D possibly matching TRBD1 (5 bases). The CDR3 loop spans 15 amino acids. The V end lost 0 bases, the J end lost 9 bases, and 17 bases lay between the germline ends. Germline CDR1 LGHNA, CDR2 YNFKEQ.

CDR3 DNA sequence: TGCGCCAGCAGCCGGAGTGGGACAATAGAAGAGACCCAGTACTTC. The encoded protein is CASSRSGTIEETQYF. The V call is TRBV5-1, the J call TRBJ2-5; a weak D match, TRBD1 (6 bases). Germline V CDR1 and CDR2: SGHRS, YFSETQ. The V gene lost 4 bases and the J gene lost 3 bases, with 16 bases spanning the gap. The CDR3 is 15 amino acids.

This clone was counted a single time. The chain has TRBV11-2 and TRBJ2-1, with 11 bases aligning to TRBD2. The CDR3 has 15 residues. Trimming removed 7 bases from V and 5 bases from J; junction bases left unmatched: 7. Looked up from germline, CDR1 is SGHAT and CDR2 is FQNNGV. CDR3 bases: TGTGCCAGCACCCTGACTAGCGGGATTAACAATGAGCAGTTCTTC. Translation: CASTLTSGINNEQFF. The variable domain in full, with the rest retrieved from reference TRBV11-2 and TRBJ2-1, is EAGVAQSPRYKIIEKRQSVAFWCNPISGHATLYWYQQILGQGPKLLIQFQNNGVVDDSQLPKDRFSAERLKGVDSTLKIQPAKLEDSAVYLCASTLTSGINNEQFFGPGTRLTVL.

The CDR3 is CASSSPGVFGELFF. CDR3 DNA sequence: TGTGCCAGCAGCTCCCCGGGAGTCTTCGGGGAGCTGTTTTTT. The rearrangement joins TRBV9 to TRBJ2-2; the D gene is possibly TRBD2 (6 bases). Germline V gives CDR1 SGDLS, CDR2 YYNGEE. The CDR3 extends over 14 amino acids. V shed 4 bases and J shed 7 bases, with 14 bases lying between them.

V is TRBV4-2 and J is TRBJ2-5; 8 bases are shared with TRBD1. Germline V gives CDR1 LGHNA, CDR2 YNFKEQ. The CDR3 has 16 residues. With 0 bases clipped from V and 5 bases from J, the junction kept 8 bases outside the gene matches. The DNA of the CDR3 is TGTGCCAGCAGCCAAGAGCGTGGGACAGGAGGGGAGACCCAGTACTTC. Translating gives CASSQERGTGGETQYF.

The rearrangement joins TRBV2 to TRBJ2-7; TRBD1 or TRBD2 may be the D gene (5 bases each). Germline V gives CDR1 SNHLY, CDR2 FYNNEI. The CDR3 is 17 residues long. Trimming pared 2 bases from V and 5 bases from J, leaving 22 bases between. CDR3 sequence reads: CASSESVRTGPSNEQYF. DNA for the CDR3: TGTGCCAGCAGTGAATCAGTTAGGACGGGACCTTCGAACGAGCAGTACTTC.

This clone was seen only a few times. The genes are TRBV4-1 and TRBJ2-3; the D gene is possibly TRBD1 (6 bases). V shed 5 bases and J shed 3 bases, with 12 bases lying between them. The CDR3 loop spans 14 amino acids. Germline loops: CDR1 MGHRA, CDR2 YSYEKL. The CDR3 DNA is TGCGCCAGCAGCTACTACACAGGGACAGATACGCAGTATTTT. Translation gives CASSYYTGTDTQYF.

V is TRBV7-9 and J is TRBJ2-2, with a tentative D call TRBD1 (6 bases). The CDR3 has 15 residues. Trimming stripped 6 bases from V and 8 bases from J, with 19 bases between. CDR1 is SEHNR, CDR2 FQNEAQ, per germline (reference sequence). CDR3 in DNA: TGTGCCAGCAGACGAGAGGGACAAGTTTCTGGGGAGCTGTTTTTT. Translation: CASRREGQVSGELFF. Combining the CDR3 with reference TRBV7-9 and TRBJ2-2 gives the whole variable domain DTGVSQNPRHKITKRGQNVTFRCDPISEHNRLYWYRQTLGQGPEFLTYFQNEAQLEKSRLLSDRFSAERPKGSFSTLEIQRTEQGDSAMYLCASRREGQVSGELFFGEGSRLTVL.

This chain uses TRBV11-2 with TRBJ2-1; TRBD1 matches 7 bases. The germline V gene encodes CDR1 SGHAT and CDR2 FQNNGV. The CDR3 is 13 residues long. The trim removed 5 bases at V and 4 bases at J, leaving 2 bases unmatched. CDR3 protein: CASSGDRYNEQFF. Written as DNA, the CDR3 is TGTGCCAGCAGCGGGGACAGATACAATGAGCAGTTCTTC.

As regards this clone: The limits of the CDR3 on the DNA are not certain, so only TCRdb's listed CDR3 is given. V usage is TRBV6-5 and J usage is TRBJ1-6. Germline V gives CDR1 MNHEY, CDR2 SVGAGI. The CDR3 extends over 14 residues, inclusive of both ends. The CDR3 loop is CASSTSARHSPLHF.

The J gene is TRBJ1-2, the V gene TRBV6-1; 9 bases align to TRBD1. Germline V CDR1 and CDR2: MNHNS, SASEGT. This CDR3 contains 16 residues. V shed 4 bases, J shed 2 bases, and the junction held 8 bases outside the gene matches. The CDR3 is CASSGYTGGTNYGYTF. Written as DNA, the CDR3 is TGTGCCAGCAGTGGGTACACAGGGGGCACGAACTATGGCTACACCTTC.

This chain uses TRBV19 with TRBJ2-7, with D perhaps TRBD2 (6 bases). Germline CDR1 LNHDA, CDR2 SQIVND (reference sequence). The CDR3 has 14 residues. V shed 3 bases and J shed 3 bases, with 12 bases lying between them. The CDR3 is CASSIETRDYEQYF. The CDR3 DNA is TGTGCCAGTAGTATCGAGACTAGGGACTACGAGCAGTACTTC.

V and J are TRBV28 and TRBJ1-5; no clear D gene. Germline V gives CDR1 MDHEN, CDR2 SYDVKM. With 6 bases removed from V and 5 bases from J, the gap between germline ends came to 5 bases. CDR3 length equals 11 residues. The CDR3 loop reads CASRSDQPQHF. In DNA form, the CDR3 reads TGTGCCAGCAGATCCGATCAGCCCCAGCATTTT.

The chain recombines TRBV6-1 with TRBJ2-7; weak D call: TRBD1 (6 bases). The germline CDR1 and CDR2 sequences are MNHNS and SASEGT. The CDR3 extends over 15 amino acids. The ends were cut back, 5 bases at V and 0 bases at J, with 14 bases in the middle. The CDR3 bases are TGTGCCAGCAGTCCAACAGGGCCAAGCTCCTACGAGCAGTACTTC. Translated, it gives CASSPTGPSSYEQYF.

The chain carries TRBV5-4 and TRBJ1-3, with no clear D. CDR1 is SGHNT and CDR2 is YYREEE in the germline V gene (reference sequence). The CDR3 consists of 17 residues. Between the trimmed V and J ends, which lost 3 bases and 0 bases, there was a span of 16 bases. Written as DNA, the CDR3 is TGTGCCAGCAGCTCCGAGGCGGAAGACTCCTCTGGAAACACCATATATTTT. The encoded protein is CASSSEAEDSSGNTIYF.

The rearrangement joins TRBV29-1 to TRBJ1-2; 9 nucleotides match TRBD1. V trimming: 0 bases; J trimming: 1 base; junction bases outside the gene matches: 9. CDR1 is SQVTM and CDR2 is ANQGSEA in the germline V gene. CDR3 length: 17 amino acids. The CDR3 DNA sequence: TGCAGCGTTGAAGATTGGGACAGGGATCAATTTAACTATGGCTACACCTTC. Amino acids: CSVEDWDRDQFNYGYTF.

The chain is built from TRBV13 and TRBJ2-7; D gene unclear. Per germline, CDR1 PRHDT and CDR2 FYEKMQ (reference sequence). The ends were cut back, 5 bases at V and 1 base at J, with 15 bases in the middle. This CDR3 has 15 amino acids. The chain's CDR3 is CASSDQALGSYEQYF. The CDR3, as DNA: TGTGCCAGCAGCGACCAGGCCCTGGGGTCCTACGAGCAGTACTTC.